These T cell receptor beta chains were read from a single sample in a study of T-cell memory formation after mild COVID-19. TCRdb itself ran the 5' RACE reads through MiXCR, one entry per CDR3 protein. The table shows 200,000 to 250,000 distinct CDR3 sequences, with approximately 15% occurring only once. Sequencing was carried out using PBMCs or a T cell subset sorted from them (not recorded which). The receptors were sampled from an adult woman who had mild COVID-19 (a few samples of this study predate the infection). Cell type and time point are not known. Each CDR3 is given with its conserved first and last residue. Fields, in order: J gene, D gene, V gene, clone size, CDR3 protein, CDR3 DNA. D genes are given only for firm matches. Rows give clone size only sometimes, using once, few, many, or a class for an expanded clone.

J gene: TRBJ2-3; D gene: NA; V gene: TRBV6-6; clone size: few; CDR3 protein: CASSLRSGIRDTQYF; CDR3 DNA: TGTGCCAGCAGTTTACGGTCAGGGATTCGAGATACGCAGTATTTT
J gene: TRBJ2-5; D gene: TRBD2; V gene: TRBV4-3; clone size: NA; CDR3 protein: CASSQRARGEAFQETQYF; CDR3 DNA: TGCGCCAGCAGCCAAAGGGCGCGGGGGGAGGCCTTCCAAGAGACCCAGTACTTC
J gene: TRBJ2-3; D gene: TRBD1; V gene: TRBV20-1; clone size: many; CDR3 protein: CSAKQGAGTDTQYF; CDR3 DNA: TGCAGTGCGAAACAGGGGGCCGGCACAGATACGCAGTATTTT
J gene: TRBJ2-1; D gene: TRBD2; V gene: TRBV30; clone size: NA; CDR3 protein: CAWMRIWTSEYNEQFF; CDR3 DNA: TGTGCCTGGATGCGAATCTGGACTAGCGAGTACAATGAGCAGTTCTTC
J gene: TRBJ2-3; D gene: TRBD2; V gene: TRBV10-3; clone size: few; CDR3 protein: CAIKGTSGGWDTQYF; CDR3 DNA: TGTGCCATCAAAGGGACTAGCGGGGGCTGGGATACGCAGTATTTT
J gene: TRBJ2-2; D gene: TRBD2; V gene: TRBV20-1; clone size: few; CDR3 protein: CSAHSSGQNTGELFF; CDR3 DNA: TGCAGTGCGCACTCTAGCGGCCAGAACACCGGGGAGCTGTTTTTT
J gene: TRBJ2-3; D gene: TRBD2; V gene: TRBV24-1; clone size: NA; CDR3 protein: CATSDPSSGASTDTQYF; CDR3 DNA: TGTGCCACCAGTGATCCGTCTAGCGGGGCTAGCACAGATACGCAGTATTTT
J gene: TRBJ2-5; D gene: TRBD1; V gene: TRBV6-5; clone size: NA; CDR3 protein: CASSYTGTGTRSGQETQYF; CDR3 DNA: TGTGCCAGCAGTTACACCGGGACAGGGACTCGATCTGGCCAAGAGACCCAGTACTTC
J gene: TRBJ1-2; D gene: NA; V gene: TRBV10-3; clone size: many; CDR3 protein: CAISVRPLNANYGYTF; CDR3 DNA: TGTGCCATCAGTGTACGACCCCTCAACGCTAACTATGGCTACACCTTC
J gene: TRBJ2-4; D gene: NA; V gene: TRBV7-9; clone size: few; CDR3 protein: CASSTGARGQYF; CDR3 DNA: TGTGCCAGCTCGACCGGGGCCCGGGGACAGTACTTC
J gene: TRBJ2-7; D gene: NA; V gene: TRBV6-6; clone size: few; CDR3 protein: CASSPIGAGHYEQYF; CDR3 DNA: TGTGCCAGCAGTCCGATAGGAGCGGGTCACTACGAGCAGTACTTC
J gene: TRBJ2-1; D gene: NA; V gene: TRBV7-8; clone size: NA; CDR3 protein: CASSLVDPGGDEQFF; CDR3 DNA: TGTGCCAGCAGCTTAGTGGATCCTGGGGGCGATGAGCAGTTCTTC
J gene: TRBJ2-4; D gene: NA; V gene: TRBV10-3; clone size: NA; CDR3 protein: CAISDSVAKNIQYF; CDR3 DNA: TGTGCCATCAGTGACAGTGTAGCCAAAAACATTCAGTACTTC
J gene: TRBJ2-3; D gene: NA; V gene: TRBV7-6; clone size: NA; CDR3 protein: CASSTRELKTDTQYF; CDR3 DNA: TGTGCCAGCAGCACCAGGGAGCTGAAAACAGATACGCAGTATTTT
J gene: TRBJ2-2; D gene: TRBD2; V gene: TRBV6-2/TRBV6-3; clone size: few; CDR3 protein: CASGSGGAGTGELFF; CDR3 DNA: TGTGCCAGCGGTTCGGGGGGGGCAGGTACCGGGGAGCTGTTTTTT
J gene: TRBJ1-1; D gene: NA; V gene: TRBV12-3/TRBV12-4; clone size: NA; CDR3 protein: CASSLVAGQRRVNTEAFF; CDR3 DNA: TGTGCCAGCAGTTTAGTAGCAGGCCAACGAAGGGTGAACACTGAAGCTTTCTTT
J gene: TRBJ2-7; D gene: NA; V gene: TRBV6-2/TRBV6-3; clone size: many; CDR3 protein: CASRTVVLGARGEQYF; CDR3 DNA: TGTGCCAGCCGGACCGTCGTTCTAGGCGCCCGGGGAGAGCAGTACTTC
J gene: TRBJ2-4; D gene: NA; V gene: TRBV12-3/TRBV12-4; clone size: many; CDR3 protein: CASSYGNGAKNIQYF; CDR3 DNA: TGTGCCAGCAGTTACGGGAACGGAGCCAAAAACATTCAGTACTTC
J gene: TRBJ2-2; D gene: NA; V gene: TRBV12-3/TRBV12-4; clone size: few; CDR3 protein: CASSLEVRGNTGELFF; CDR3 DNA: TGTGCCAGCAGTTTAGAGGTCAGAGGGAACACCGGGGAGCTGTTTTTT
J gene: TRBJ2-3; D gene: TRBD1; V gene: TRBV12-3/TRBV12-4; clone size: NA; CDR3 protein: CASSFGTGGQDTQYF; CDR3 DNA: TGTGCCAGCAGTTTTGGGACAGGGGGCCAAGATACGCAGTATTTT
J gene: TRBJ1-2; D gene: NA; V gene: TRBV7-9; clone size: few; CDR3 protein: CASSLFGVRSYGYTF; CDR3 DNA: TGTGCCAGCAGCTTATTCGGAGTGCGGAGCTATGGCTACACCTTC
J gene: TRBJ2-7; D gene: NA; V gene: TRBV12-3/TRBV12-4; clone size: NA; CDR3 protein: CASSLASYSYEQYF; CDR3 DNA: TGTGCCAGCAGTTTAGCTAGCTACTCCTACGAGCAGTACTTC
J gene: TRBJ2-1; D gene: NA; V gene: TRBV10-3; clone size: many; CDR3 protein: CAIRAGTHNEQFF; CDR3 DNA: TGTGCCATCAGAGCCGGGACTCACAATGAGCAGTTCTTC
J gene: TRBJ1-2; D gene: TRBD1; V gene: TRBV4-1; clone size: NA; CDR3 protein: CASSQSGTGGGGYTF; CDR3 DNA: TGCGCCAGCAGCCAATCTGGGACAGGGGGCGGCGGCTACACCTTC